This TCR beta chain stems from a study of cytomegalovirus exposure and HLA in healthy donors. About the study: About 85 million unique TCRs from HLA-typed donors were held in an early release of data.

General study points: A highly shared variant cluster was judged a likely technical artifact. Among donors in an Asian-associated ancestry cluster, a later analysis reportedly found fewer N-insertions than the approximately 700-donor mean. Listed as cytomegalovirus-associated were more than 150 TCR beta chains.

Notes on this clone: Its target is unknown.

The study ran its PCR with 60 Vbeta and 13 Jbeta primers. Sequenced by immunoSEQ multiplex PCR; TCRdb stores in-frame clones only, minus some. The sample contains about 120,000 clones, about 75% of which appear only once. Looked up from germline, CDR1 is LGHNA and CDR2 is YNFKEQ. CDR3 size: 15 residues. Trimming took off 1 base at V and 2 bases at J, with 9 bases between the two ends. What was sequenced was PBMCs. The TCR sequence derives from a woman aged 35 to 49 in good health and CMV-seropositive. The chain has TRBV4-2 and TRBJ1-5; no firm D call. This chain's CDR3 is CASSQGPDGNQPQHF. DNA for the CDR3: TGTGCCAGCAGCCAAGGGCCCGATGGCAATCAGCCCCAGCATTTT.